The 21 T cell receptor beta chains presented below share a single source sample, sequenced in a study of T cell responses to AZD1222 COVID-19 vaccine. TCRdb's table, derived via immunoSEQ multiplex PCR, lists solely in-frame clones and lacks some. The sample lists about 180,000 clones; 85% to 90% were seen once. Sequenced here: peripheral blood, sampled 28 days after the second dose of the MenACWY control vaccine. The receptors originated from an adult who received the MenACWY meningococcal vaccine as a control.

This clone came up once. The rearrangement links TRBV12-3 or TRBV12-4 to TRBJ2-7; perhaps TRBD1 as D (6 bases). The CDR3 length is 13 residues. The V end was cut by 3 bases, the J end by 4 bases, with 10 bases between. The CDR3 region is CASSFWDTYEQYF. The DNA for the CDR3 is TGTGCCAGCAGTTTCTGGGACACTTACGAGCAGTACTTC.

The rearrangement uses TRBV19 and TRBJ2-7; 7 positions agree with TRBD2. Germline V gives CDR1 LNHDA, CDR2 SQIVND (reference sequence). J gave up 9 bases and V 4 bases, and 15 bases lay outside the gene matches. The CDR3 sequence is 15 residues long. The CDR3, as DNA: TGTGCCAGTAGTACTCGGAGGCTAGCGGACCCCGGGCAGTACTTC. It encodes CASSTRRLADPGQYF.

The rearrangement uses TRBV30 and TRBJ1-4, with D uncertain. Germline-derived CDR1 and CDR2 are GTSNPN and SVGIG (reference sequence). The CDR3 is 12 amino acids. V lost 3 bases to trimming and J lost 5 bases, with 7 bases between them. CDR3: CAWSGVNEKLFF. CDR3 coding DNA: TGTGCCTGGAGCGGAGTAAATGAAAAACTGTTTTTT.

The V and J genes are TRBV6-5 and TRBJ2-7, with no clear D. Germline V CDR1 and CDR2: MNHEY, SVGAGI. This CDR3 is built from 11 residues. Deletions cut 6 bases from V and 6 bases from J, with 9 bases between. CDR3 region: CASRGYGEQYF. CDR3 coding DNA: TGTGCCAGCAGGGGTTATGGCGAGCAGTACTTC.

This chain connects TRBV11-2 to TRBJ1-1; D call uncertain. CDR3 length: 11 amino acids. CDR1 is SGHAT, CDR2 FQNNGV, per germline. Trimming shortened V by 3 bases and J by 4 bases, and 3 bases separated the two germline ends. The CDR3 region is CASSLSTEAFF. Here the CDR3 DNA reads TGTGCCAGCAGCTTGAGCACTGAAGCTTTCTTT.

V and J are TRBV7-2 and TRBJ2-2; 7 bases align to TRBD1. This CDR3 has 16 amino acids. After removal of 4 bases from V and 0 bases from J, the junction contained 5 bases not matched to a gene. From germline, CDR1 is SGHTA and CDR2 FQGNSA. The chain's CDR3 is CASSWTGFANTGELFF. The CDR3, as DNA: TGTGCCAGCAGCTGGACAGGCTTTGCGAACACCGGGGAGCTGTTTTTT.

The genes are TRBV6-5 and TRBJ2-5, with D possibly being TRBD1 (5 bases). The CDR3 length is 15 residues. Germline CDR1 MNHEY, CDR2 SVGAGI. Trimming cost V 0 bases and J 5 bases, with 13 bases left between them. The CDR3 region is CASSYSNTGMETQYF. The CDR3 DNA is TGTGCCAGCAGTTACTCGAATACAGGAATGGAGACCCAGTACTTC.

The rearrangement uses TRBV3-1 (or the pseudogene TRBV3-2) and TRBJ2-5, with D perhaps matching TRBD1 (6 bases). The CDR3 extends over 14 amino acids. The V gene's germline CDR1 is LGHDT and CDR2 YNNKEL (reference sequence). V was shortened by 1 base and J by 4 bases, with 10 bases between the two germline ends. CDR3 in DNA: TGTGCCAGCAGCCAAGGTCAGGGGCCAGAGACCCAGTACTTC. Its translation is CASSQGQGPETQYF.

The chain couples TRBV27 to TRBJ2-3, with TRBD2 matching 9 bases. This CDR3 spans 16 amino acids. Trimming cost V 2 bases and J 0 bases; bases outside gene matches: 3. CDR1 and CDR2 (germline): MNHEY, SMNVEV (reference sequence). The CDR3 spells CASSLLGLASTDTQYF. The DNA for the CDR3 is TGTGCCAGCAGTTTACTGGGACTAGCTAGCACAGATACGCAGTATTTT.

Remarks on this clone: The same CDR3 arises from other DNA sequences in this sample as well. This chain uses TRBV18 with TRBJ1-3, with D maybe TRBD1 (5 bases). Per the germline V gene, CDR1 is KGHSH and CDR2 is LQKENI. The CDR3 runs to 13 residues. V was pared by 2 bases and J by 4 bases, with 6 bases between. CDR3: CASSPGAGNTIYF. CDR3 coding DNA: TGTGCCAGCTCACCAGGGGCCGGAAACACCATATATTTT.

This chain links TRBV5-1 with TRBJ1-5; D ambiguous. V lost 0 bases and J lost 7, with 8 bases in between. The CDR3 has 13 residues. Germline CDR1 is SGHRS and CDR2 is YFSETQ. The CDR3 DNA sequence: TGCGCCAGCAGCTTGGGAGGCGGACAGCCCCAGCATTTT. Protein: CASSLGGGQPQHF.

The V and J genes are TRBV10-3 and TRBJ1-2; 11 nucleotides line up with TRBD1. The CDR3 runs to 15 residues. Germline CDR1 is ENHRY and CDR2 is SYGVKD. V shed 7 bases and J 4 bases; nucleotides not matched to a gene: 8. The CDR3 region is CAINVGQGASYGYTF. The CDR3 DNA follows: TGTGCCATCAACGTTGGACAGGGGGCTTCCTATGGCTACACCTTC.

V gene TRBV7-2 combines with J gene TRBJ2-2; 11 bases map to TRBD2. This CDR3 region has 14 residues. Germline V gives CDR1 SGHTA, CDR2 FQGNSA. The trim removed 5 bases at V and 6 bases at J, leaving 2 bases unmatched. The CDR3 region is CASSPGLAAGELFF. The DNA of the CDR3 is TGTGCCAGCAGCCCGGGACTAGCGGCCGGGGAGCTGTTTTTT. Together with reference TRBV7-2 and TRBJ2-2, the CDR3 gives the full variable domain: GAGVSQSPSNKVTEKGKDVELRCDPISGHTALYWYRQSLGQGLEFLIYFQGNSAPDKSGLPSDRFSAERTGGSVSTLTIQRTQQEDSAVYLCASSPGLAAGELFFGEGSRLTVL.

The chain combines TRBV28 with TRBJ2-7; possibly TRBD2 for D (6 bases). The length of the CDR3 is 14 residues. Per the germline V gene, CDR1 is MDHEN and CDR2 is SYDVKM. Trimming took 7 bases from V and 3 from J, leaving 16 bases between them. CDR3 protein: CASTPGGQDYEQYF. The CDR3 region has the DNA TGTGCCAGCACGCCCGGGGGTCAGGACTACGAGCAGTACTTC.

This sequence joins TRBV3-1 (or the pseudogene TRBV3-2) and TRBJ1-1; no reliable D call. Trimming cost V 5 bases and J 3 bases, with 10 bases left between them. The CDR3 contains 13 residues. Germline values: CDR1 LGHDT, CDR2 YNNKEL (reference sequence). The CDR3 nucleotides are TGTGCCAGCAGCGGGAGGATTTACACTGAAGCTTTCTTT. Encoded protein: CASSGRIYTEAFF.

A few counts support this clone. The chain has TRBV19 and TRBJ2-2; D perhaps matches TRBD1 (5 bases). The CDR3 runs 15 residues. Trimming pared 3 bases from V and 7 bases from J, leaving 15 bases between. The germline V gene has CDR1 LNHDA and CDR2 SQIVND (reference sequence). The CDR3, as DNA: TGTGCCAGTAGTATCTTGGCAGGGTCGGTCGGGGAGCTGTTTTTT. It translates to CASSILAGSVGELFF.

There are a few counts of this clone. This chain connects TRBV21-1 to TRBJ1-2. TRBV21-1 is noted as a pseudogene. The CDR3 is 13 amino acids. The CDR3 spells CAFRSRPVLGYTF. For the CDR3, the DNA is TGTGCCTTTAGGTCCCGTCCGGTGTTGGGCTACACCTTC.

This rearrangement joins TRBV24-1 to TRBJ2-7; D is ambiguous. Germline CDR1 KGHDR, CDR2 SFDVKD. V dropped 5 bases and J dropped 5 bases, with 9 bases sitting between them. The CDR3 sequence is 12 residues long. Here the CDR3 DNA reads TGTGCCACCAGTGGCAACACCCACGAGCAGTACTTC. Translated: CATSGNTHEQYF.

Written as DNA, the CDR3 is TGTGCCAGCAGTCGGGGGGACAGGGCGGGGTACGAGCAGTACTTC. Residues: CASSRGDRAGYEQYF. The chain recombines TRBV6-5 with TRBJ2-7, with 9 bases that match TRBD1. The CDR3 is 15 residues long. Germline trimming cut 5 bases from V and 4 bases from J; bases unmatched to any gene: 9. CDR1 and CDR2 from the germline V gene are MNHEY and SVGAGI.

This chain connects TRBV18 to TRBJ2-5; D is tentatively TRBD1 or TRBD2 (6 bases each). The CDR3 consists of 14 residues. Per germline, CDR1 KGHSH and CDR2 LQKENI. V lost 0 bases, J lost 5 bases, and 10 bases lay in between. CDR3: CASSPPRGRETQYF. The CDR3 bases are TGTGCCAGCTCACCACCCCGGGGGCGGGAGACCCAGTACTTC.

The chain has TRBV18 and TRBJ1-5; D is ambiguous. V was pared by 2 bases and J by 6 bases, with 14 bases between. CDR1 is KGHSH and CDR2 is LQKENI in the germline V gene. This CDR3 has 15 residues. The CDR3 loop reads CASSPSNEAGQPQHF. The CDR3 nucleotides read TGTGCCAGCTCACCATCGAACGAGGCCGGTCAGCCCCAGCATTTT.